A single sample is the source of the 29 T cell receptor beta chains below, sequenced in a study of shared clonotypes between healthy human individuals. Naive CD8 populations comprised CD45RO-negative cells positively selected for CCR7, excluding terminally differentiated effector memory CD45RA+ cells. Only in-frame clones appear in the TCRdb table, and some are missing; sequencing was by immunoSEQ multiplex PCR. The data hold around 2,000,000 clones, with about 94% observed a single time. The sequenced material came from naive CD8+ T cells sorted from blood. Receptors originate from a man younger than 30 in good health.

The chain links TRBV11-2 to TRBJ2-3; maybe TRBD2 (5 bases). The ends were cut back, 5 bases at V and 0 bases at J, with 15 bases in the middle. The CDR3 consists of 16 residues. CDR1 SGHAT and CDR2 FQNNGV come from the germline V gene. The CDR3 bases are TGTGCCAGCAGCCCAGGACCGTGGACTAGCACAGATACGCAGTATTTT. It specifies CASSPGPWTSTDTQYF.

V and J are TRBV27 and TRBJ2-7; D is unclear. Germline V CDR1 and CDR2: MNHEY, SMNVEV (reference sequence). V lost 3 bases and J lost 3, with 9 bases in between. The length of the CDR3 is 13 residues. CDR3 DNA: TGTGCCAGCAGTTTCGGCCAGTACTACGAGCAGTACTTC. It encodes CASSFGQYYEQYF.

The chain recombines TRBV28 with TRBJ2-5; possibly TRBD1 or TRBD2 for D (5 bases each). This CDR3 comprises 16 residues. V shed 5 bases and J shed 1 base, with 17 bases lying between them. Germline lookup yields CDR1 MDHEN and CDR2 SYDVKM. The CDR3 nucleotides read TGTGCCAGCAGTCTCCTAACCGGGGCGTCCCAAGAGACCCAGTACTTC. Protein: CASSLLTGASQETQYF.

The chain uses TRBV7-9 and TRBJ2-1; D possibly corresponds to TRBD1 (6 bases). With 4 bases removed from V and 9 bases from J, the gap between germline ends came to 13 bases. CDR3 length: 13 residues. CDR1 SEHNR and CDR2 FQNEAQ come from the germline V gene (reference sequence). The CDR3 nucleotides are TGTGCCAGCAGCTCAGGACAGACGCGTGAGCAGTTCTTC. The encoded protein is CASSSGQTREQFF.

The chain links TRBV6-6 to TRBJ2-7, with 12 bases fitting TRBD1. V dropped 6 bases and J dropped 7; count of bases not matched to a gene: 4. This CDR3 has 13 residues. Germline loops: CDR1 MNHNY, CDR2 SVGAGI (reference sequence). This CDR3 reads CASSRDRGREQYF. In DNA, the CDR3 is TGTGCCAGCAGCCGGGACAGGGGGCGGGAGCAGTACTTC.

A note on this clone: The sample holds other DNA sequences that translate to the same CDR3. This rearrangement joins TRBV19 to TRBJ2-3, with 8 nucleotides matching TRBD1. V gave up 5 bases and J gave up 1 base; unmatched junction bases: 2. CDR3 size: 14 residues. Germline CDR1 and CDR2: LNHDA and SQIVND (reference sequence). The CDR3 here is CASSWGQGTDTQYF. CDR3 nucleotides: TGTGCCAGTAGTTGGGGACAGGGCACAGATACGCAGTATTTT. Filled out from reference TRBV19 and TRBJ2-3, the complete variable domain reads DGGITQSPKYLFRKEGQNVTLSCEQNLNHDAMYWYRQDPGQGLRLIYYSQIVNDFQKGDIAEGYSVSREKKESFPLTVTSAQKNPTAFYLCASSWGQGTDTQYFGPGTRLTVL.

This chain uses TRBV5-1 with TRBJ2-1; D call uncertain. The CDR3 runs to 13 residues. V lost 4 bases and J 8 bases, leaving 13 bases between the germline ends. CDR1 is SGHRS and CDR2 is YFSETQ in the germline V gene. For the CDR3, the DNA is TGCGCCAGCAGCACGCCTGAGCGCGATGAGCAGTTCTTC. Its translation: CASSTPERDEQFF.

Details on this clone: The same CDR3 arises from other DNA sequences in this sample as well. The CDR3 here is CASSPGQNTGELFF. DNA for the CDR3: TGTGCCAGCTCCCCAGGCCAGAACACCGGGGAGCTGTTTTTT. The V gene is TRBV13, the J gene TRBJ2-2; D is undetermined. The CDR3 totals 14 residues. Germline CDR1 reads PRHDT; CDR2 reads FYEKMQ (reference sequence). Trimming took off 8 bases at V and 1 base at J, with 11 bases between the two ends.

This clone was observed a few times. This chain joins TRBV10-2 and TRBJ1-5; D gene uncertain. Per germline, CDR1 WSHSY and CDR2 SAAADI. The germline V and J ends were trimmed by 4 bases and 1 base, with 8 bases remaining between them. There are 14 residues in the CDR3. This CDR3 is CASSAQKSNQPQHF. In DNA form, the CDR3 reads TGCGCCAGCAGTGCACAGAAGAGCAATCAGCCCCAGCATTTT.

V is TRBV7-6 and J is TRBJ1-1; D is uncertain. The V gene lost 1 base and the J gene lost 0 bases, with 9 bases spanning the gap. Germline values: CDR1 SGHVS, CDR2 FNYEAQ. CDR3 length: 15 residues. In DNA, the CDR3 is TGTGCCAGCAGCTTAGTGCTGGCTTTGAACACTGAAGCTTTCTTT. This sequence encodes CASSLVLALNTEAFF. The entire variable domain, with the rest obtained from reference TRBV7-6 and TRBJ1-1, is as follows: GAGVSQSPRYKVTKRGQDVALRCDPISGHVSLYWYRQALGQGPEFLTYFNYEAQQDKSGLPNDRFSAERPEGSISTLTIQRTEQRDSAMYRCASSLVLALNTEAFFGQGTRLTVV.

The chain has TRBV19 and TRBJ1-1, with D tentatively TRBD1 (6 bases). Germline lookup yields CDR1 LNHDA and CDR2 SQIVND (reference sequence). The CDR3 spans 15 residues. V was shortened by 6 bases and J by 1 base, with 15 bases between the two germline ends. CDR3 in amino acids: CASSSNRVWNTEAFF. In nucleotides, the CDR3 is TGTGCCAGTAGCTCCAACAGGGTTTGGAACACTGAAGCTTTCTTT.

The genes are TRBV9 and TRBJ2-3; D ambiguous. Germline V gene sequence: CDR1 SGDLS, CDR2 YYNGEE. Between the trimmed V and J ends, which lost 0 bases and 0 bases, there was a span of 14 bases. The CDR3 runs 17 residues. The CDR3 is CASSVAIGPFSTDTQYF. CDR3 DNA sequence: TGTGCCAGCAGCGTAGCGATAGGGCCCTTTAGCACAGATACGCAGTATTTT.

The gene calls are TRBV6-1 and TRBJ2-1; TRBD1 is a possible D gene (5 bases). This CDR3 spans 15 amino acids. The ends were cut back, 2 bases at V and 4 bases at J, with 12 bases in the middle. Germline lookup yields CDR1 MNHNS and CDR2 SASEGT. CDR3 region: CASSEWAGPYNEQFF. The CDR3 coding sequence is TGTGCCAGCAGTGAATGGGCAGGGCCTTACAATGAGCAGTTCTTC.

This clone is a singleton in its sample. Other DNA sequences from this sample encode an identical CDR3 as well. The CDR3 sequence: CASRSGANVLTF. Here the CDR3 DNA reads TGTGCCAGCAGGTCTGGGGCCAACGTCCTGACTTTC. The chain is built from TRBV7-2 and TRBJ2-6; D not resolved. The CDR3 totals 12 residues. Trimming pared 6 bases from V and 1 base from J, leaving 1 base between. Looked up from germline, CDR1 is SGHTA and CDR2 is FQGNSA.

This chain links TRBV7-6 with TRBJ2-3; no clear D. Germline loops: CDR1 SGHVS, CDR2 FNYEAQ. Trimming removed 5 bases at V and 0 bases at J, with 3 bases between. This CDR3 is built from 12 residues. CDR3 loop: CASSDSTDTQYF. The DNA of the CDR3 is TGTGCCAGCAGCGATAGCACAGATACGCAGTATTTT.

J is TRBJ2-7 and V is TRBV27; no reliable D call. V shed 8 bases and J shed 0 bases, with 14 bases lying between them. The germline CDR1 and CDR2 sequences are MNHEY and SMNVEV (reference sequence). The CDR3 contains 14 residues. The CDR3 is CASRPLESSYEQYF. In DNA form, the CDR3 reads TGTGCCAGCCGTCCTCTGGAAAGCTCCTACGAGCAGTACTTC.

This clone came up once. This chain joins TRBV6-5 and TRBJ2-5, with D tentatively TRBD2 (6 bases). The CDR3 sequence is 12 residues long. Trimming removed 8 bases from V and 4 bases from J, with 11 bases in between. The V gene's germline CDR1 is MNHEY and CDR2 SVGAGI. CDR3 region: CASARGGETQYF. CDR3 nucleotides: TGTGCCAGCGCCCGGGGAGGAGAGACCCAGTACTTC.

This chain links TRBV7-3 with TRBJ1-1; no firm D call. This CDR3 is built from 14 residues. V was clipped by 5 bases and J by 5 bases, with 15 bases between them. CDR1 SGHTA and CDR2 FQGTGA come from the germline V gene. CDR3 loop: CASSPSGGPTEAFF. Here the CDR3 DNA reads TGTGCCAGCAGCCCGTCCGGTGGTCCGACTGAAGCTTTCTTT. The variable domain in full, completed from reference TRBV7-3 and TRBJ1-1, reads GAGVSQTPSNKVTEKGKYVELRCDPISGHTALYWYRQSLGQGPEFLIYFQGTGAADDSGLPNDRFFAVRPEGSVSTLKIQRTERGDSAVYLCASSPSGGPTEAFFGQGTRLTVV.

V and J are TRBV5-1 and TRBJ2-6; D may match TRBD1 or TRBD2 (5 bases each). The CDR3 length is 16 residues. Germline V gene lookup returns CDR1 SGHRS and CDR2 YFSETQ. V lost 4 bases to trimming and J lost 0 bases, with 11 bases between them. CDR3 nucleotides: TGCGCCAGCAGCACCCCAGGGAGCTCTGGGGCCAACGTCCTGACTTTC. Its protein is CASSTPGSSGANVLTF.

A word on this clone: This same CDR3 is encoded by further DNA sequences in the sample. V is TRBV4-3 and J is TRBJ1-5; D uncertain. The CDR3 covers 13 residues. CDR1 is LGHNA, CDR2 YSLEER, per germline. The V end lost 3 bases, the J end lost 0 bases, and 3 bases lay between the germline ends. CDR3 loop: CASSQNSNQPQHF. The CDR3 bases are TGCGCCAGCAGCCAGAATAGCAATCAGCCCCAGCATTTT.

This chain joins TRBV6-7 and TRBJ2-3; D is perhaps TRBD2 (5 bases). TRBV6-7 is treated as an ORF (open reading frame) with a function not yet certain. Deletions cut 3 bases from V and 13 bases from J, with 23 bases between. The CDR3 runs 15 residues. The CDR3 bases are TGTGCCAGCAGTTATTCGGACCATCAACCCCCCGGGGAGTATTTT. Protein: CASSYSDHQPPGEYF.

This rearrangement joins TRBV4-1 to TRBJ1-2; D unclear. CDR1 and CDR2 (germline): MGHRA, YSYEKL. Trimming left V 4 bases short and J 3 bases short, with 9 bases between. The CDR3 is 13 residues long. The CDR3 region has the DNA TGCGCCAGCAGCCCCCCTCTGGACTATGGCTACACCTTC. This encodes CASSPPLDYGYTF.

The chain is built from TRBV7-9 and TRBJ2-7; maybe TRBD2 (5 bases). The CDR3 runs 13 residues. Trimming cost V 5 bases and J 2 bases, with 10 bases left between them. The V gene's germline CDR1 is SEHNR and CDR2 FQNEAQ (reference sequence). For the CDR3, the DNA is TGTGCCAGCAGCCATTCGACTACCTACGAGCAGTACTTC. As protein: CASSHSTTYEQYF.

This sequence joins TRBV5-1 and TRBJ2-3; 8 bases are a match to TRBD2. V lost 0 bases and J lost 3; bases outside the gene matches: 12. The CDR3 runs to 18 residues. CDR1 is SGHRS, CDR2 YFSETQ, per germline. The CDR3 DNA reads TGCGCCAGCAGCTTGGCTCCCCTTAGCGGGGATCTTACAGATACGCAGTATTTT. Its protein is CASSLAPLSGDLTDTQYF.

The chain is built from TRBV4-1 and TRBJ1-4, with 7 positions matching TRBD1. Germline CDR1 reads MGHRA; CDR2 reads YSYEKL. CDR3 length equals 15 residues. V shed 3 bases and J 13 bases; nucleotides not matched to a gene: 14. CDR3 in DNA: TGCGCCAGCAGCCACCAACCGGGACAGTCGGTCGGACTGTTTTTT. Residues: CASSHQPGQSVGLFF.

The chain joins TRBV19 to TRBJ2-7, with D possibly TRBD2 on 6 matching bases. Germline CDR1 reads LNHDA; CDR2 reads SQIVND (reference sequence). The CDR3 sequence is 17 residues long. The V and J ends lost 3 bases and 0 bases respectively, with 18 bases between them. The CDR3 reads CASSMVLAGPDSYEQYF. The CDR3 region has the DNA TGTGCCAGTAGTATGGTATTGGCGGGACCTGACTCCTACGAGCAGTACTTC.

This rearrangement joins TRBV5-4 to TRBJ2-5; 9 positions agree with TRBD2. Germline loops: CDR1 SGHNT, CDR2 YYREEE (reference sequence). The CDR3 spans 16 residues. With 0 bases clipped from V and 4 bases from J, the junction kept 7 bases outside the gene matches. The CDR3 region is CASSLGLAVSTETQYF. Written as DNA, the CDR3 is TGTGCCAGCAGCTTGGGACTAGCGGTTAGCACAGAGACCCAGTACTTC.

The table lists this clone with a few counts. J is TRBJ1-2 and V is TRBV27; D might be TRBD1 (5 bases). The CDR3 runs to 16 residues. CDR1 and CDR2 (germline): MNHEY, SMNVEV (reference sequence). The V end lost 7 bases, the J end lost 4 bases, and 22 bases lay between the germline ends. Here the CDR3 reads CASTTTGTQGSYGYTF. CDR3 DNA sequence: TGTGCCAGCACAACAACCGGGACTCAAGGCTCCTATGGCTACACCTTC.

This clone was detected only once. The gene calls are TRBV30 and TRBJ1-2; D uncertain. CDR1 is GTSNPN, CDR2 SVGIG, per germline (reference sequence). Trimming stripped 4 bases from V and 3 bases from J, with 9 bases between. The CDR3 length is 12 residues. The CDR3 spells CAWTTSDYGYTF. The CDR3 coding sequence is TGTGCCTGGACCACCTCGGACTATGGCTACACCTTC.